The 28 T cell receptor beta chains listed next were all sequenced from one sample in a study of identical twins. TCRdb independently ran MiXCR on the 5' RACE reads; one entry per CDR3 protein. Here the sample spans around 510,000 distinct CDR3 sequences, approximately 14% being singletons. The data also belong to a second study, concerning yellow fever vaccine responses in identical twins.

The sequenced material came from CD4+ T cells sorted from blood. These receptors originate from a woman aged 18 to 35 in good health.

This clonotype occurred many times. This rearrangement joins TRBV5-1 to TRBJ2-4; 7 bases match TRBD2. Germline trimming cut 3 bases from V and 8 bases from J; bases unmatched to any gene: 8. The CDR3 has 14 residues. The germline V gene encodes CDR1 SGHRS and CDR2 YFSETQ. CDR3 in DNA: TGCGCCAGCAGCTCTGGACTAGTAGGGCACATTCAGTACTTC. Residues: CASSSGLVGHIQYF.

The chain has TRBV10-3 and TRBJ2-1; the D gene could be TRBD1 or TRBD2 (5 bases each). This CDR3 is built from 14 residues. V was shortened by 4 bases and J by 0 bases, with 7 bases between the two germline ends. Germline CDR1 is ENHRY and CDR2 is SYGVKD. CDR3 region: CAISAGSSYNEQFF. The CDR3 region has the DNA TGTGCCATCAGTGCAGGGAGCTCCTACAATGAGCAGTTCTTC.

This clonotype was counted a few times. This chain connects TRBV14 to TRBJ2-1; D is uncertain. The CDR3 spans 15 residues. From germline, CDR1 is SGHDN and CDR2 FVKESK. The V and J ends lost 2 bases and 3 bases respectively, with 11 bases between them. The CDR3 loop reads CASSQFMYIYNEQFF. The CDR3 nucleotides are TGTGCCAGCAGCCAATTTATGTACATCTACAATGAGCAGTTCTTC.

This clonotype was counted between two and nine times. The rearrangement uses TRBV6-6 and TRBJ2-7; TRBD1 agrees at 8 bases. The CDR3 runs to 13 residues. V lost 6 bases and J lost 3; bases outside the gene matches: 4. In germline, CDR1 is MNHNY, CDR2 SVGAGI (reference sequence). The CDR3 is CASRQGVVYEQYF. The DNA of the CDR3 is TGTGCCAGCAGACAGGGGGTCGTCTACGAGCAGTACTTC.

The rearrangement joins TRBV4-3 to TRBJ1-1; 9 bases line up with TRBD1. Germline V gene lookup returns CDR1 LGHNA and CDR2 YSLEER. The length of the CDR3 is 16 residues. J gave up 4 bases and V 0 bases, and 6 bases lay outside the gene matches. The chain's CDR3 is CASSQDGTGSSTEAFF. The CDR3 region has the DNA TGCGCCAGCAGCCAAGATGGGACAGGGTCGTCCACTGAAGCTTTCTTT.

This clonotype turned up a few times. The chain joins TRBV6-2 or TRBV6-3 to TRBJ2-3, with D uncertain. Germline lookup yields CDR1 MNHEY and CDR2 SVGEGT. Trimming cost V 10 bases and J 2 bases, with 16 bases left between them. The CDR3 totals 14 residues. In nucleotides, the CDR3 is TGTGCCACGACGGGCCTCCTCCTCACAGATACGCAGTATTTT. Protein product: CATTGLLLTDTQYF.

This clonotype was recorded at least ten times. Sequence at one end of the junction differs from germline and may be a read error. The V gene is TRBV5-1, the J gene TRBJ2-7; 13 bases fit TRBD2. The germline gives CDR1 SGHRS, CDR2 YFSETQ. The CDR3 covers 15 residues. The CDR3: CASSPGTSGTYEQYF. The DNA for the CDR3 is TGTGCCAGCAGTCCTGGGACTAGCGGGACCTACGAGCAGTACTTC.

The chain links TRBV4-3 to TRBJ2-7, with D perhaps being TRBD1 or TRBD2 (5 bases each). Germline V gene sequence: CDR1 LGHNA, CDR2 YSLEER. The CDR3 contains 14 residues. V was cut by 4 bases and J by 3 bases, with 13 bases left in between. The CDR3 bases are TGCGCCAGCAGCCCCGCGGGCAGGGTCTACGAGCAGTACTTC. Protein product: CASSPAGRVYEQYF.

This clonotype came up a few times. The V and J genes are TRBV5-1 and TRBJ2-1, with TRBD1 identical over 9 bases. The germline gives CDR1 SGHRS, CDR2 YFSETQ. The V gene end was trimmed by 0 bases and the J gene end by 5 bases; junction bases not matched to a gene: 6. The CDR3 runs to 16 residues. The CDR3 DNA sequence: TGCGCCAGCAGCTTGGGGGACAGGGATAGTAACAATGAGCAGTTCTTC. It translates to CASSLGDRDSNNEQFF.

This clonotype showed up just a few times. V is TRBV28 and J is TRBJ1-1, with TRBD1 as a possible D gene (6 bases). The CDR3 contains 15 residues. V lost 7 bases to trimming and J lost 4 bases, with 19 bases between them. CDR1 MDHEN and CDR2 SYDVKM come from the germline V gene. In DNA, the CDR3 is TGTGCCAGCATCTCGGGGGGGCCGGGTGGCACTGAAGCTTTCTTT. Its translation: CASISGGPGGTEAFF.

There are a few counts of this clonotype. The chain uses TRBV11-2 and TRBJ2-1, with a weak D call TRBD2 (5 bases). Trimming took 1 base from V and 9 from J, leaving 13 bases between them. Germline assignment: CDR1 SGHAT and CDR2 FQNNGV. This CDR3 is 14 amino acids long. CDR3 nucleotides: TGTGCCAGCAGCTTAGTTCGACCCGGGGTTGAGCAGTTCTTC. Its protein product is CASSLVRPGVEQFF.

CDR3 DNA sequence: TGCGCCAGCAGCCCGGACGGTTCCACCCCCTACGAGCAGTACTTC. Its translation is CASSPDGSTPYEQYF. The chain carries TRBV5-1 and TRBJ2-7; D is unclear. The CDR3 is made up of 15 amino acids. Between the trimmed V and J ends, which lost 4 bases and 2 bases, there was a span of 16 bases. Germline V gene sequence: CDR1 SGHRS, CDR2 YFSETQ. Based on the CDR3 plus reference TRBV5-1 and TRBJ2-7, the full variable domain is KAGVTQTPRYLIKTRGQQVTLSCSPISGHRSVSWYQQTPGQGLQFLFEYFSETQRNKGNFPGRFSGRQFSNSRSEMNVSTLELGDSALYLCASSPDGSTPYEQYFGPGTRLTVT.

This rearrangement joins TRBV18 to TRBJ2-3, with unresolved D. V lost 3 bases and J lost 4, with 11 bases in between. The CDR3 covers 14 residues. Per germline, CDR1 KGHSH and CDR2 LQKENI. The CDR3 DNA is TGTGCCAGCTCACCCCTTATGGGGTCAGATACGCAGTATTTT. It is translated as CASSPLMGSDTQYF.

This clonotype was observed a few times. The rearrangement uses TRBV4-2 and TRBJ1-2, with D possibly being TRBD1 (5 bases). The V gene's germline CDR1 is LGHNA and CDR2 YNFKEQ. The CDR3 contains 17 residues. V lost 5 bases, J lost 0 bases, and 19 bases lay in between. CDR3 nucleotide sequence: TGTGCCAGCAGCAAGTCGACAGCCCCAATAACTAACTATGGCTACACCTTC. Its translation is CASSKSTAPITNYGYTF.

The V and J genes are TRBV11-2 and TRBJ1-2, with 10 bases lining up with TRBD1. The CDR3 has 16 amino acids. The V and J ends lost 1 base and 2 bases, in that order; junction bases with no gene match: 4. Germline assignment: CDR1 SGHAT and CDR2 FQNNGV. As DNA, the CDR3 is TGTGCCAGCAGCTTAGGACCGGGACAGGGGAACTATGGCTACACCTTC. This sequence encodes CASSLGPGQGNYGYTF.

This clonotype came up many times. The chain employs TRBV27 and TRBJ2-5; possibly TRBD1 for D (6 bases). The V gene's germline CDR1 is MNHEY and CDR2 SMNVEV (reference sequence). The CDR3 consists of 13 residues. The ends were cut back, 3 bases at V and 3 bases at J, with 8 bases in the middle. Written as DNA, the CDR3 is TGTGCCAGCAGTTTGAGGACAGAAGAGACCCAGTACTTC. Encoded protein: CASSLRTEETQYF.

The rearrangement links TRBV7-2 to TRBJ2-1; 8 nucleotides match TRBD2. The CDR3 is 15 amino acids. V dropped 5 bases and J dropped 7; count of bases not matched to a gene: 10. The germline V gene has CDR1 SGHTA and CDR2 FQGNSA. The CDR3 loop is CASSPPGLGMNEQFF. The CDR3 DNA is TGTGCCAGCAGCCCACCGGGACTAGGCATGAATGAGCAGTTCTTC.

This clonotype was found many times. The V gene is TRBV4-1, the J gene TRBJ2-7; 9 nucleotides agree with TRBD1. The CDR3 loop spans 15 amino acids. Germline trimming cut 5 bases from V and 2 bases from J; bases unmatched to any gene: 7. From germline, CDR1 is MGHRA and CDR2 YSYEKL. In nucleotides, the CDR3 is TGCGCCAGCAGCAGCGGACAGGGGAATGCCTACGAGCAGTACTTC. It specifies CASSSGQGNAYEQYF.

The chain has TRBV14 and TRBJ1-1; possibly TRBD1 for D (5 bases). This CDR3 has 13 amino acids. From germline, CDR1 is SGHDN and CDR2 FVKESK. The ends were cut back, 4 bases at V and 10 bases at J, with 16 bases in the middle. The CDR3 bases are TGTGCCAGCAGCCCGACCCGAGGGGCCACAGCTTTCTTT. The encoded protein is CASSPTRGATAFF.

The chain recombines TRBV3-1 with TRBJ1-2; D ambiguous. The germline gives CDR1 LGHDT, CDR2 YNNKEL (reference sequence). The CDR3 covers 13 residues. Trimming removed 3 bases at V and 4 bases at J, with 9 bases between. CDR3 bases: TGTGCCAGCAGCCAGGGGAGGGCCTATGGCTACACCTTC. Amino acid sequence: CASSQGRAYGYTF. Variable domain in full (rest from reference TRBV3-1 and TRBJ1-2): DTAVSQTPKYLVTQMGNDKSIKCEQNLGHDTMYWYKQDSKKFLKIMFSYNNKELIINETVPNRFSPKSPDKAHLNLHINSLELGDSAVYFCASSQGRAYGYTFGSGTRLTVV.

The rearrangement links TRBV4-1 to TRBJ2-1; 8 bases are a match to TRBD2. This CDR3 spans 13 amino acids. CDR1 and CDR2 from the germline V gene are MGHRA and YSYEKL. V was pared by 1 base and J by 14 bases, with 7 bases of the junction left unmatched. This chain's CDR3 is CASSQAREGLEFF. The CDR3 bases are TGCGCCAGCAGCCAAGCCCGGGAGGGTCTCGAGTTCTTC.

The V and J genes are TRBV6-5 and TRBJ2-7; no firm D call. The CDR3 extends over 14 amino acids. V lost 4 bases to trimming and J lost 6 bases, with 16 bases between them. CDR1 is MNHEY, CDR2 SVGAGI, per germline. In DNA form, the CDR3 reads TGTGCCAGCAGTTCCAGTGGGGTTCCTATCGAGCAGTACTTC. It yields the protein CASSSSGVPIEQYF.

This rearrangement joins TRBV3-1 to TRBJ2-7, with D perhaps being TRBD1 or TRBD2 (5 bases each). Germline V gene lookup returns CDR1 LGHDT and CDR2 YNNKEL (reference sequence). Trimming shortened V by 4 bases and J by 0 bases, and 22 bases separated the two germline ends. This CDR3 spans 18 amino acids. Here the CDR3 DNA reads TGTGCCAGCAGCCCTAAACCGTCCGGGACCACTTACTCCTACGAGCAGTACTTC. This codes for CASSPKPSGTTYSYEQYF.

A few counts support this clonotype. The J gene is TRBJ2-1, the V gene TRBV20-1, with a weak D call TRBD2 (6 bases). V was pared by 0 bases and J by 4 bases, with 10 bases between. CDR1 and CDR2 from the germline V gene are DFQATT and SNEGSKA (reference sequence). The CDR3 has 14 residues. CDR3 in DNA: TGCAGTGCTAGAGATAGGGACTTTTACAATGAGCAGTTCTTC. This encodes CSARDRDFYNEQFF.

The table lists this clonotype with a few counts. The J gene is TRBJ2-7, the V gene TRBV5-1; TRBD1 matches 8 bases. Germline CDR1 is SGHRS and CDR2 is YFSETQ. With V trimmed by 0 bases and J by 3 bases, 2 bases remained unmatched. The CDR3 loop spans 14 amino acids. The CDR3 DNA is TGCGCCAGCAGCTTGGGGACAGGGTTCTACGAGCAGTACTTC. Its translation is CASSLGTGFYEQYF.

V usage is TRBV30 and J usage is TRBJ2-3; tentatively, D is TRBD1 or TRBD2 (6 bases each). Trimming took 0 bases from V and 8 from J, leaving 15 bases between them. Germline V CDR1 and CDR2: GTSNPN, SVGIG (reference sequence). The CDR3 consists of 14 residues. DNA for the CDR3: TGTGCCTGGAGTGTAGGAGGGGGTCAGGGTACGCAGTATTTT. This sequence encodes CAWSVGGGQGTQYF.

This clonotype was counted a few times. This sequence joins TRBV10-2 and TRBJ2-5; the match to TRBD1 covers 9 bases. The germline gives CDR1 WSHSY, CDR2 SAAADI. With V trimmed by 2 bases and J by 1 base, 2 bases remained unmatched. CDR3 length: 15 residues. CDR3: CASSEGDRAQETQYF. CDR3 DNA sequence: TGCGCCAGCAGTGAGGGGGACAGGGCCCAAGAGACCCAGTACTTC.

As DNA, the CDR3 is TGCAGCGTTGGGGCCCGGAGCAATCAGCCCCAGCATTTT. Protein product: CSVGARSNQPQHF. The V and J genes are TRBV29-1 and TRBJ1-5, with D unresolved. V shed 4 bases and J shed 1 base, with 8 bases lying between them. The CDR3 is made up of 13 amino acids. CDR1 and CDR2 from the germline V gene are SQVTM and ANQGSEA.